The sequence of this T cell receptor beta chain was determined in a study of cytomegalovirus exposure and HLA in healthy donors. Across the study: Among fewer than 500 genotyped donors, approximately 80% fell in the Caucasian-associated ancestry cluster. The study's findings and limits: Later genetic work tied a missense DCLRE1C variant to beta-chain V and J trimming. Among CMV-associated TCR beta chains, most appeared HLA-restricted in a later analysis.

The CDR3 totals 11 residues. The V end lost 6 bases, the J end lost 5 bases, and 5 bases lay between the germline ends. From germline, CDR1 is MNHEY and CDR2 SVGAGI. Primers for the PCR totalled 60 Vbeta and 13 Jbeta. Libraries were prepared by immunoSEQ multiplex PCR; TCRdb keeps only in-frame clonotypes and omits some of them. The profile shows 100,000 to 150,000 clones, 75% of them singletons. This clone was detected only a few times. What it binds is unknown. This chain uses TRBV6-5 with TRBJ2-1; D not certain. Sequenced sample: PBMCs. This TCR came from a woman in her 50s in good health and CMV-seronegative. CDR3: CASRRNNEQFF. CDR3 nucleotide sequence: TGTGCCAGCAGGCGAAACAATGAGCAGTTCTTC.